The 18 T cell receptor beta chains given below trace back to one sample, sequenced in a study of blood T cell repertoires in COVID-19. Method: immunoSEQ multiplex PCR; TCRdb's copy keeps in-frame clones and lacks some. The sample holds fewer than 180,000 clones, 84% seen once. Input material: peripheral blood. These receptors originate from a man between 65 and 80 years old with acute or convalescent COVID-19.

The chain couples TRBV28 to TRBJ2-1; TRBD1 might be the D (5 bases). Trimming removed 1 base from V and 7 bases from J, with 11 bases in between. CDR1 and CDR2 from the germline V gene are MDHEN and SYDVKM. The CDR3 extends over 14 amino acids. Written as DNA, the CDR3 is TGTGCCAGCAGTTTATCTCTTCCAGGGAATGAGCAGTTCTTC. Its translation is CASSLSLPGNEQFF. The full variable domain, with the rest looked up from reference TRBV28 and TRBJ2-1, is DVKVTQSSRYLVKRTGEKVFLECVQDMDHENMFWYRQDPGLGLRLIYFSYDVKMKEKGDIPEGYSVSREKKERFSLILESASTNQTSMYLCASSLSLPGNEQFFGPGTRLTVL.

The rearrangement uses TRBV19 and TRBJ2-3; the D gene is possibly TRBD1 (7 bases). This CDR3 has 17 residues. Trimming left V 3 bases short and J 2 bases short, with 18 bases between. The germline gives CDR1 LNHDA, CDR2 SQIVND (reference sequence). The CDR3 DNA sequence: TGTGCCAGTAGTATGCCCCAGGGGGGAACCGCCACAGATACGCAGTATTTT. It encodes CASSMPQGGTATDTQYF. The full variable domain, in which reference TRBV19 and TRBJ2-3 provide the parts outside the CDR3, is DGGITQSPKYLFRKEGQNVTLSCEQNLNHDAMYWYRQDPGQGLRLIYYSQIVNDFQKGDIAEGYSVSREKKESFPLTVTSAQKNPTAFYLCASSMPQGGTATDTQYFGPGTRLTVL.

The CDR3 region has the DNA TGTGCCAGTAGTATACAAGCGGGAGCTTACTACGAGCAGTACTTC. It yields the protein CASSIQAGAYYEQYF. This rearrangement joins TRBV19 to TRBJ2-7, with TRBD2 matching 8 bases. This CDR3 is 15 amino acids long. With 2 bases clipped from V and 3 bases from J, the junction kept 6 bases outside the gene matches. CDR1 and CDR2 from the germline V gene are LNHDA and SQIVND (reference sequence).

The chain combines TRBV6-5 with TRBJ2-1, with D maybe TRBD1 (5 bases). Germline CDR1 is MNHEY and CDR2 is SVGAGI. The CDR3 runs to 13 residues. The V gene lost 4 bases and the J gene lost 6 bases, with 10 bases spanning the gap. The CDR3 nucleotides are TGTGCCAGCAGTTCCCCTAGGGGCAATGAGCAGTTCTTC. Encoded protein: CASSSPRGNEQFF.

DNA of the CDR3: TGTGCCATCAGTGTAACCGGGACTAGCGGGGGAAATGAGCAGTTCTTC. This encodes CAISVTGTSGGNEQFF. This chain connects TRBV10-3 to TRBJ2-1; 14 bases line up with TRBD2. Trimming removed 4 bases from V and 7 bases from J; junction bases left unmatched: 6. This CDR3 spans 16 amino acids. The germline V gene encodes CDR1 ENHRY and CDR2 SYGVKD.

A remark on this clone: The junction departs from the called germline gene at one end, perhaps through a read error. CDR3 bases: TGTACCAGCAGCCCGCTTGGGGCAGCCTACGAGCAGTACTTC. It translates to CTSSPLGAAYEQYF. V and J are TRBV7-9 and TRBJ2-7, with D possibly TRBD1 on 5 matching bases. In germline, CDR1 is SEHNR, CDR2 FQNEAQ (reference sequence). The CDR3 has 14 amino acids.

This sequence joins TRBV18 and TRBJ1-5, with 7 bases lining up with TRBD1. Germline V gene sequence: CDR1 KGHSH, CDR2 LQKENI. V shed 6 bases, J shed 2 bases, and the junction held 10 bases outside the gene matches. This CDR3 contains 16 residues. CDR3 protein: CASSQTDRVGNQPQHF. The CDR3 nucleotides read TGTGCCAGCTCCCAAACAGACAGGGTTGGCAATCAGCCCCAGCATTTT.

DNA of the CDR3: TGTGCCACCAGCGGGAGTGAAAAACTGTTTTTT. Protein product: CATSGSEKLFF. The genes are TRBV15 and TRBJ1-4; D is undetermined. Trimming removed 5 bases at V and 7 bases at J, with 5 bases between. CDR3 length equals 11 residues. Per germline, CDR1 LNHNV and CDR2 YYDKDF (reference sequence).

In DNA form, the CDR3 reads TGTGCCAGCAGCCCCTCCACTAGCGGGAGAAGTCGGTCCGAGCAGTACTTC. It yields the protein CASSPSTSGRSRSEQYF. The rearrangement uses TRBV28 and TRBJ2-7, with TRBD2 matching over 11 bases. J gave up 6 bases and V 6 bases, and 16 bases lay outside the gene matches. This CDR3 spans 17 amino acids. Germline lookup yields CDR1 MDHEN and CDR2 SYDVKM.

The DNA for the CDR3 is TGTGCTAGCGGGCCTCTCGGGGGGCTGACAGATACGCAGTATTTT. This translates into CASGPLGGLTDTQYF. The chain uses TRBV7-7 and TRBJ2-3; TRBD2 is a possible D gene (7 bases). Germline-derived CDR1 and CDR2 are SSHAT and FNYEAQ (reference sequence). This CDR3 comprises 15 residues.

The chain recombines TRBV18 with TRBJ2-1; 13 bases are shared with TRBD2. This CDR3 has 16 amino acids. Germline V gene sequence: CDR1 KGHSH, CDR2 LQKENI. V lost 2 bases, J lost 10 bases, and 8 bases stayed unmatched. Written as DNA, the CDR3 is TGTGCCAGCTCACCAAGAACTAGCGGGAGGGCCTGGGAGCAGTTCTTC. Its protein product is CASSPRTSGRAWEQFF.

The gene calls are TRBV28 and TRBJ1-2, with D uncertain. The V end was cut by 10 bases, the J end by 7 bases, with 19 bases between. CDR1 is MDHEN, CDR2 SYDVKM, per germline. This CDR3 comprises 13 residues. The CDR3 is CATQSGQRGGYTF. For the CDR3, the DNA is TGTGCCACCCAAAGCGGGCAGCGTGGTGGCTACACCTTC.

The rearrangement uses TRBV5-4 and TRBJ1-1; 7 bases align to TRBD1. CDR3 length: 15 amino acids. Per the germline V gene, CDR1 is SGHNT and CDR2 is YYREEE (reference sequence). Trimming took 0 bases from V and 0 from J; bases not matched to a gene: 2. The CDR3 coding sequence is TGTGCCAGCAGCTTGGGGGGGACAGTGAACACTGAAGCTTTCTTT. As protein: CASSLGGTVNTEAFF.

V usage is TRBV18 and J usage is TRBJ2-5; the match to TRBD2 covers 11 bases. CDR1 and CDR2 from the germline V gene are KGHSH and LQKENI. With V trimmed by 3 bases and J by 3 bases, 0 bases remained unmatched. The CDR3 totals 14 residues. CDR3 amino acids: CASSPTSGEETQYF. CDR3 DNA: TGTGCCAGCTCACCGACTAGCGGGGAAGAGACCCAGTACTTC.

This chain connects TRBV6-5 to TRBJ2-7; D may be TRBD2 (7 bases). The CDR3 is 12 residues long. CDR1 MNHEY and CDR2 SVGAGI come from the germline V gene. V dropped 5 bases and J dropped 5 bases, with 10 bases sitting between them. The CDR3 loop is CASSRGANEQYF. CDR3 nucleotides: TGTGCCAGCAGTCGGGGGGCCAACGAGCAGTACTTC.

The CDR3 DNA reads as TGTGCCTGGAGTGTCCCCCCCCAGCGGGGGGATTTGTATTTT. Translating it yields CAWSVPPQRGDLYF. This chain joins TRBV30 and TRBJ2-3, with 9 positions matching TRBD2. Looked up from germline, CDR1 is GTSNPN and CDR2 is SVGIG (reference sequence). V lost 0 bases to trimming and J lost 14 bases; unmatched junction nucleotides: 12. The length of the CDR3 is 14 residues.

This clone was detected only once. CDR3 in amino acids: CASSLGYLYEQYF. DNA of the CDR3: TGTGCCAGCAGCTTAGGCTACCTCTACGAGCAGTACTTC. The gene calls are TRBV7-6 and TRBJ2-7; D is unresolved. Germline V CDR1 and CDR2: SGHVS, FNYEAQ. Trimming pared 1 base from V and 3 bases from J, leaving 7 bases between. CDR3 length: 13 amino acids. Combining the CDR3 with reference TRBV7-6 and TRBJ2-7 gives the whole variable domain GAGVSQSPRYKVTKRGQDVALRCDPISGHVSLYWYRQALGQGPEFLTYFNYEAQQDKSGLPNDRFSAERPEGSISTLTIQRTEQRDSAMYRCASSLGYLYEQYFGPGTRLTVT.

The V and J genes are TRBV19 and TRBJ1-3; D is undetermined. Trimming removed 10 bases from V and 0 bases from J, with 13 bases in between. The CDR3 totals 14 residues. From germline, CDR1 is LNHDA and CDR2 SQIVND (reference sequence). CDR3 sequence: CATKEDLSGNTIYF. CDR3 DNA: TGTGCCACAAAGGAGGATCTCTCTGGAAACACCATATATTTT.